The present T cell receptor beta chain was sequenced within a study of CD8 T cells in ankylosing spondylitis. Whole-study results and caveats: With a CD8+ phenotype, disease-linked clones were relatively rare in peripheral blood. Reportedly, matched ankylosing spondylitis synovial fluid was significantly enriched for disease-linked clones. Past research had described some motif variants in reactive arthritis synovial fluid and blood. In ankylosing spondylitis blood, a motif of roughly 8 highly homologous TCR beta variants appeared characteristic.

Details on this clonotype: Its specificity is unknown.

TCRdb recomputed calls from the 5' RACE reads with MiXCR, one row per CDR3 protein. Of roughly 230,000 distinct CDR3 sequences in the sample, about 18% are singletons; the top ten hold around 30%. Sequencing was performed on blood, either unsorted or a sorted T cell fraction (not recorded which). The receptor comes from a male donor with ankylosing spondylitis or in good health (not recorded which).

The DNA for the CDR3 is TGTGCCAGCAGCTTAATCGCCCACAATGAGCAGTTCTTC. Translated: CASSLIAHNEQFF. This chain connects TRBV7-2 to TRBJ2-1; D ambiguous. The CDR3 covers 13 residues. Germline values: CDR1 SGHTA, CDR2 FQGNSA. Trimming pared 2 bases from V and 5 bases from J, leaving 7 bases between.